This is a list of T cell receptor beta chains from one sample in a study of blood T cell repertoires in COVID-19. Some clones are missing from TCRdb's copy, which holds only in-frame ones; the method was immunoSEQ multiplex PCR. The data contain under 150,000 clones, over 80% of them seen just once; the ten biggest clones take up about 9.9%. The sequenced sample consisted of peripheral blood. All receptors come from a man in his forties with active or convalescent COVID-19. Each CDR3 is given with its conserved first and last residue. A D gene is named only where the DNA matches it firmly. Clone size is shown for a subset of rows, as once, few, many or a class of expanded clone.

J gene | D gene | V gene | clone size | CDR3 protein | CDR3 DNA
TRBJ2-6 | TRBD1 | TRBV10-3 | - | CAIGTGSFGANVLTF | TGTGCCATCGGGACAGGGTCCTTTGGGGCCAACGTCCTGACTTTC
TRBJ1-2 | - | TRBV5-1 | - | CASSLAGGANGYTF | TGCGCCAGCAGCTTGGCCGGCGGGGCCAATGGCTACACCTTC
TRBJ1-5 | - | TRBV10-3 | - | CAISEGENQPQHF | TGTGCCATCAGTGAAGGAGAAAATCAGCCCCAGCATTTT
TRBJ1-4 | - | TRBV12-3/TRBV12-4 | - | CAIGGANEKLFF | TGTGCCATCGGGGGGGCTAATGAAAAACTGTTTTTT
TRBJ2-7 | TRBD2 | TRBV7-2 | - | CASSLGGGSYEQYF | TGTGCCAGCAGCTTAGGCGGGGGCTCCTACGAGCAGTACTTC
TRBJ1-3 | - | TRBV9 | - | CASGAPNGNTIYF | TGTGCCAGCGGGGCCCCCAATGGAAACACCATATATTTT
TRBJ1-4 | TRBD1 | TRBV7-4 | - | CASSLSRGRGHWHEKLFF | TGTGCCAGCAGCTTGAGTAGGGGGCGTGGCCACTGGCATGAAAAACTGTTTTTT
TRBJ1-2 | - | TRBV7-9 | once | CASSRGAGEGYTF | TGTGCCAGCAGCCGGGGGGCAGGGGAAGGCTACACCTTC
TRBJ2-2 | - | TRBV18 | - | CASRLLANTGELFF | TGTGCCAGCCGTCTACTTGCGAACACCGGGGAGCTGTTTTTT
TRBJ1-2 | TRBD1 | TRBV4-1 | once | CASSQAEQGAGYGYTF | TGCGCCAGCAGCCAAGCGGAACAGGGGGCTGGCTATGGCTACACCTTC
TRBJ1-6 | TRBD1 | TRBV4-2 | - | CASSQTGFGSPLHF | TGTGCCAGCAGCCAGACAGGGTTTGGGTCACCCCTCCACTTT
TRBJ1-5 | TRBD1 | TRBV10-1 | - | CASSEPTGGFNQPQHF | TGCGCCAGCAGCGAGCCGACAGGGGGCTTCAATCAGCCCCAGCATTTT
TRBJ2-7 | - | TRBV6-1 | - | CASSEVGGFSYEQYF | TGTGCCAGCAGTGAAGTTGGAGGGTTCTCCTACGAGCAGTACTTC
TRBJ2-5 | - | TRBV5-4 | - | CASSLGGYQETQYF | TGTGCCAGCAGCTTAGGCGGGTACCAAGAGACCCAGTACTTC
TRBJ1-4 | TRBD1 | TRBV19 | - | CASTGGAQGVKKLFF | TGTGCCAGTACAGGGGGGGCACAGGGGGTTAAGAAACTGTTTTTT
TRBJ1-5 | TRBD1 | TRBV19 | - | CASRRQGTQPQHF | TGTGCCAGTAGACGACAGGGAACTCAGCCCCAGCATTTT
TRBJ2-1 | TRBD1 | TRBV6-4 | - | CASRPGTVYNEQFF | TGTGCCAGCAGACCCGGGACAGTATACAATGAGCAGTTCTTC
TRBJ2-7 | - | TRBV25-1 | - | CASSPGSEQYF | TGTGCCAGCAGTCCCGGGTCCGAGCAGTACTTC
TRBJ2-7 | TRBD1 | TRBV11-3 | once | CASSLGQGNYEQYF | TGTGCCAGCAGCTTAGGACAGGGAAACTACGAGCAGTACTTC
TRBJ2-1 | - | TRBV11-2 | - | CASSLTTRVGEQFF | TGTGCCAGCAGCTTGACGACACGCGTAGGTGAGCAGTTCTTC
TRBJ2-3 | - | TRBV29-1 | - | CSVEGASTDTQYF | TGCAGCGTTGAAGGGGCTAGCACAGATACGCAGTATTTT
TRBJ2-3 | - | TRBV24-1 | once | CATSDPDGGTDTQYF | TGTGCCACCAGTGACCCGGACGGGGGCACAGATACGCAGTATTTT
TRBJ1-2 | TRBD1 | TRBV19 | - | CASSIAGTGEGYTF | TGTGCCAGTAGTATAGCAGGGACAGGGGAAGGCTACACCTTC
TRBJ1-2 | TRBD1 | TRBV3-1/TRBV3-2 | - | CASSRTGTGVDGYTF | TGTGCCAGCAGCCGGACAGGGACGGGTGTCGACGGCTACACCTTC
TRBJ2-2 | TRBD1 | TRBV6-5 | - | CASISGTANTGELFF | TGTGCCAGCATTAGTGGGACAGCGAACACCGGGGAGCTGTTTTTT
TRBJ2-5 | - | TRBV9 | - | CASSASHLQETQYF | TGTGCCAGCAGCGCGAGCCATCTCCAAGAGACCCAGTACTTC
TRBJ1-5 | - | TRBV10-3 | - | CAIRNGQYSNQPQHF | TGTGCCATCAGGAACGGACAGTATAGCAATCAGCCCCAGCATTTT
TRBJ1-4 | - | TRBV7-2 | - | CASSSDFYNEKLFF | TGTGCCAGCAGCTCGGACTTCTATAATGAAAAACTGTTTTTT
TRBJ2-1 | - | TRBV10-1 | - | CASSAGGGPYNEQFF | TGCGCCAGCAGTGCTGGGGGGGGGCCTTACAATGAGCAGTTCTTC
TRBJ1-4 | - | TRBV6-1 | once | CASSESGLEEKLFF | TGTGCCAGCAGTGAATCGGGTCTAGAGGAAAAACTGTTTTTT